What follows is one T cell receptor beta chain and its context. Its specific antigen is unknown. Nothing much larger sits one base from this clone, and base qualities are not available. TCRbeta CDR3 regions were amplified from genomic DNA by means of the immunoSEQ Assay, a bias-controlled multiplex PCR. From the authors' description of their analysis: The number of nucleated cells in each sample was estimated by amplification of reference gene primers within the assay. To quantify the absolute abundance of each unique TCRbeta CDR3 rearrangement, sequence reads were collapsed and filtered. For each sample, productive Simpson clonality was calculated as the square root of Simpson's diversity index over productive rearrangements. TCRdb mirrors the immuneACCESS table, restricted to in-frame sequences. Some clones are absent from its copies; in checked studies, under half trace to an unresolved V gene, and the reason for the others is unknown. V and J calls and clone size follow that table, whereas D and trimming were derived from the DNA. The sample records about 96,000 clones, about four fifths of which are singletons. The biggest ten clones account for approximately 15% of the sample.

Whole blood was collected in K2EDTA tubes by collaborating institutions according to the institutions' own protocols. For TCRbeta analysis, collaborators shipped samples as frozen whole blood, isolated PBMCs, or DNA extracted from either of those sample types. Inclusive of the bounding cysteine and phenylalanine, the CDR3 is 16 residues long. The DNA shown is the 48-base CDR3, in frame from base 1. As encoded in the germline V gene, CDR1 is ENHRY while CDR2 is SYGVKD. Germline trimming amounts to 4 bases on V and 6 bases on J, with 10 as the count of junction bases outside the gene matches. This sample was included in a study of blood T cell repertoires in COVID-19 (dated by TCRdb to about 2020). In terms of the full investigation: Samples covering the acute and convalescent phases of COVID-19 were provided by collaborators in the United States, Italy and Spain. The prospective study material was composed of cDNA or gDNA derived from T cells, B-cell-depleted T cells, or PBMCs. Where available, HLA class I and class II types were obtained from metadata supplied by the sample provider rather than from assay-based typing. Subjects who had been exposed to COVID-19, were actively infected with it, or had recovered from it provided the deeply sampled blood TCRbeta repertoires that made up the dataset. The repertoires were released in a freely available public database meant as a resource for research on the immune response to SARS-CoV-2. The sample metadata nearly always contained a de-identified subject ID, COVID-19 status, age in years and sex. The samples were drawn from two sources: the first 160 participants of the ongoing ImmuneRACE study, and 1,000 to 1,500 subjects contributed by 6 global collaborators. What the research found in general, with its limitations: How much clinical and demographic metadata was included differed by source and by participant, and the metadata was provided uncurated.

Sample: peripheral blood. The chain joins TRBV10-3 to TRBJ2-2, and TRBD1 aligns with 8 junction nucleotides. This receptor was obtained from a woman aged 55-75 years with acute or convalescent COVID-19. The bases read TGTGCCATCAGTGGGGTCGGGACAGGCACGTCCGGGGAGCTGTTTTTT. Its protein reads: CAISGVGTGTSGELFF.